This is a list of T cell receptor beta chains from one sample in a study of T cells and Merkel cell carcinoma outcomes. Profiled with immunoSEQ multiplex PCR; TCRdb holds only in-frame clones, not every one. This sample yields approximately 20,000 clones, of which roughly four fifths are seen a single time; over 3% belongs to the top ten. The sample consisted of tumor tissue from Merkel cell carcinoma. Receptor source: a human donor with Merkel cell carcinoma. Both conserved end residues are part of each CDR3. D genes are given only for firm matches. Only part of the rows carry a size: once, few, many, or a class if the clone is expanded.

cdr3_length	j_call	v_call	clone_size	d_call	cdr3_aa	cdr3_nt
15	TRBJ2-2	TRBV9	NA	NA	CASSVSASDTGELFF	TGTGCCAGCAGCGTCTCTGCTAGCGACACCGGGGAGCTGTTTTTT
12	TRBJ1-2	TRBV5-6	NA	TRBD1	CASSGQVHGYTF	TGTGCCAGCAGCGGACAGGTGCATGGCTACACCTTC
14	TRBJ1-1	TRBV5-1	NA	NA	CTSSWTSEGTEAFF	TGCACCAGCAGCTGGACATCTGAGGGCACTGAAGCTTTCTTT
13	TRBJ2-1	TRBV5-1	NA	NA	CASRTDSYNEQFF	TGCGCCAGCCGGACAGATTCCTACAATGAGCAGTTCTTC
13	TRBJ2-5	TRBV10-3	NA	NA	CAIKARAGETQYF	TGTGCCATCAAGGCCAGGGCTGGTGAGACCCAGTACTTC
14	TRBJ2-7	TRBV5-1	NA	TRBD2	CASSLKAGSYEQYF	TGCGCCAGCAGCTTGAAAGCGGGGTCCTACGAGCAGTACTTC
13	TRBJ1-1	TRBV7-3	once	NA	CASSLSVNTEAFF	TGTGCCAGCAGCTTGTCTGTCAACACTGAAGCTTTCTTT
14	TRBJ2-2	TRBV6-5	NA	NA	CASAGQPLTGELFF	TGTGCCAGCGCGGGACAGCCACTTACCGGGGAGCTGTTTTTT
14	TRBJ1-5	TRBV18	NA	TRBD1	CASSRDSSNQPQHF	TGTGCCAGCTCACGGGACAGTAGCAATCAGCCCCAGCATTTT
15	TRBJ2-3	TRBV2	NA	NA	CASKQLTGRTDTQYF	TGTGCCAGCAAGCAACTGACAGGGAGGACAGATACGCAGTATTTT
14	TRBJ1-1	TRBV27	NA	NA	CASGHNGGNTEAFF	TGTGCCAGCGGCCACAACGGTGGGAACACTGAAGCTTTCTTT
13	TRBJ2-4	TRBV4-1	once	NA	CASSHGLINIQYF	TGCGCCAGCAGCCATGGCTTGATCAACATTCAGTACTTC